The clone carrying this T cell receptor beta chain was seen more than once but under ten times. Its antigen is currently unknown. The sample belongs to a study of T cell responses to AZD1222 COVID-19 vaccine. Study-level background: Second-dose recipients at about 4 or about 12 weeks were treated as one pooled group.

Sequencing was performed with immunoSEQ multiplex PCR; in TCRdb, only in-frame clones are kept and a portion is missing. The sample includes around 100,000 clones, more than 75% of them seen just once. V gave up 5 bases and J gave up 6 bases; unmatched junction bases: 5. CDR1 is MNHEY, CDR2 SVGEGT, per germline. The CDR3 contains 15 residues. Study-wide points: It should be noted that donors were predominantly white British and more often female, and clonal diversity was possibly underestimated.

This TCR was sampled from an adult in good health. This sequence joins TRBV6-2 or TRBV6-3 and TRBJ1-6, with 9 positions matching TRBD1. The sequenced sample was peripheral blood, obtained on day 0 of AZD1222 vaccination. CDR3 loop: CASSGTGRINSPLHF. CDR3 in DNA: TGTGCCAGCAGTGGGACAGGGCGGATTAATTCACCCCTCCACTTT.